The table lists the clone carrying this T cell receptor beta chain with a few counts. An equimolar mix of two oligonucleotides served as the beta constant-region primer for TRBC1 and TRBC2. MiXCR, run by TCRdb on the UMI-ligation and nested PCR reads, gives a single entry per CDR3 protein. This repertoire shows some 83,000 distinct CDR3 sequences, about an eighth found once; its top ten account for 0.75% to 1%. The sample originates from a study of naive and memory T cell subsets. Separate alpha and beta amplification began at the second PCR step. CMV status came from CD4+ IFNgamma after overnight CMV lysate stimulation. The CDR3 runs 15 residues. Germline values: CDR1 DFQATT, CDR2 SNEGSKA (reference sequence).

This chain links TRBV20-1 with TRBJ2-1; 8 positions agree with TRBD2. The specimen was central memory CD4+ T cells from blood. The receptor was derived from a human donor in good health. The CDR3 sequence is CSAETRLASYNEQFF. The CDR3, as DNA: TGCAGCGCCGAAACGCGACTAGCGTCCTACAATGAGCAGTTCTTC.